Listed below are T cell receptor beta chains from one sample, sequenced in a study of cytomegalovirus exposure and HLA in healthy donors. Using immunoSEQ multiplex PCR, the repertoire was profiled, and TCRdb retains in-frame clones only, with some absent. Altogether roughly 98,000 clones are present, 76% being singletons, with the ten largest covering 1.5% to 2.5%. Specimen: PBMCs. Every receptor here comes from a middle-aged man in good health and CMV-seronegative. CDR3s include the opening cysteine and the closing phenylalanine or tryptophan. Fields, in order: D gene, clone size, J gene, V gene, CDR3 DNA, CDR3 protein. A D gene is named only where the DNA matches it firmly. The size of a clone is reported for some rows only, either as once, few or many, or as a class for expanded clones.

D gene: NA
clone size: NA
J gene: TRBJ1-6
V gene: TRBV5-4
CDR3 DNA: TGTGCCAGCAGCCCCGCGGGTGGTGGTTCACCCCTCCACTTT
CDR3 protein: CASSPAGGGSPLHF

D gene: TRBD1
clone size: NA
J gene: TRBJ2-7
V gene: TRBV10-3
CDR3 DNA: TGTGCCATCAGTGAACGGGACAGAGCCTACGAGCAGTACTTC
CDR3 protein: CAISERDRAYEQYF

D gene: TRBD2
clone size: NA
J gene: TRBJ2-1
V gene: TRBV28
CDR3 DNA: TGTGCCAGCAGTCAAGGACTAGCGGGAGACAATGAGCAGTTCTTC
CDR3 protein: CASSQGLAGDNEQFF

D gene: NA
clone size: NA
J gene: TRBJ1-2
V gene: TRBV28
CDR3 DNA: TGTGCCAGCAGATCCAGACATAACTATGGCTACACCTTC
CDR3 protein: CASRSRHNYGYTF

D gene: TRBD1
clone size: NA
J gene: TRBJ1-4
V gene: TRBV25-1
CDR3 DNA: TGTGCCAGCAGTGACCCCGGGACAGGGCTGGAAAAACTGTTTTTT
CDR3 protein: CASSDPGTGLEKLFF

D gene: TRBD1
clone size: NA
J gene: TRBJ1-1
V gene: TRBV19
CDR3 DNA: TGTGCCAGTAGTGAGACAGGGTCGACTGAAGCTTTCTTT
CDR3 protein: CASSETGSTEAFF

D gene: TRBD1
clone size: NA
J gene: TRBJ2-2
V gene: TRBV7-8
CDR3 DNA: TGTGCCAGCAGCTTAACTCGTCATGGGACAGGGAATGGGGGCACCGGGGAGCTGTTTTTT
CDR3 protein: CASSLTRHGTGNGGTGELFF

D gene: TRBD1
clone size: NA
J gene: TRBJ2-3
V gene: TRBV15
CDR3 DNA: TGTGCCACCAGCAGAGATAGGGGACAGGGCAGAGATACGCAGTATTTT
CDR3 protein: CATSRDRGQGRDTQYF

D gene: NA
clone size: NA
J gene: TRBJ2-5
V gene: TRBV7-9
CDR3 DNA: TGTGCCAGCAGCGAGGGTGGCGAGACCCAGTACTTC
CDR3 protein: CASSEGGETQYF

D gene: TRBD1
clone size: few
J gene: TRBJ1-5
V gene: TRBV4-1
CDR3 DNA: TGCGCCACAGGACAGGGGAGCAATCAGCCCCAGCATTTT
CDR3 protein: CATGQGSNQPQHF

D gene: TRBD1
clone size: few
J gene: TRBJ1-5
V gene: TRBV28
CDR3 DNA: TGTGCCAGCAGCCTCAACAGGGGAGGTCAGCCCCAGCATTTT
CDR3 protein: CASSLNRGGQPQHF

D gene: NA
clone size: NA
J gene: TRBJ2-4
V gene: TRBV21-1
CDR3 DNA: TGTGCCAGCAGCAAATGGGGGCGGTCGGACAGGTACAAAAACATTCAGTACTTC
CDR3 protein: CASSKWGRSDRYKNIQYF

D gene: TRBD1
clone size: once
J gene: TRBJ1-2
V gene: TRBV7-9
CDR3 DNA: TGTGCCAGCAGCGGACAGGACCTGATTATCTATGGCTACACCTTC
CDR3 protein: CASSGQDLIIYGYTF

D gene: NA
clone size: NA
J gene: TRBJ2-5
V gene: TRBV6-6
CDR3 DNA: TGTGCCAGCACCCGCCGGGGGACGGAGACCCAGTACTTC
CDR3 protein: CASTRRGTETQYF

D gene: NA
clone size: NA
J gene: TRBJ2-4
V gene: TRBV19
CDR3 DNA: TGTGCCAGTAGGGGCAGGGGTCTAGCCAAAAACATTCAGTACTTC
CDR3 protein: CASRGRGLAKNIQYF

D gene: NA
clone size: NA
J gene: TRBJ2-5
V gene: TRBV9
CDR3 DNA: TGTGCCAGCAGCCCGACAGTGGGAAGGGAGACCCAGTACTTC
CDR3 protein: CASSPTVGRETQYF

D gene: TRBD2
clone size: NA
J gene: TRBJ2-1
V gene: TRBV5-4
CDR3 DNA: TGTGCCAGCACCCGTAGCGGGAGGGCCATCAATGAGCAGTTCTTC
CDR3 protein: CASTRSGRAINEQFF

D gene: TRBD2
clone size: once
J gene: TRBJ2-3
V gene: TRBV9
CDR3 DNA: TGTGCCAGCAGCGTTCACGGCAGTGCGAGCGGGGGGGCTAGAGATACGCAGTATTTT
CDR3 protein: CASSVHGSASGGARDTQYF

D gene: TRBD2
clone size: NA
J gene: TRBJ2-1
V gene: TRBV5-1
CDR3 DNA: TGCGCCAGCAGCTTGTTAGCGGGGGACTCCTACAATGAGCAGTTCTTC
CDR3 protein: CASSLLAGDSYNEQFF

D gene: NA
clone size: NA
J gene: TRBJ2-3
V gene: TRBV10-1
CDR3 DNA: TGCGCCAGCTCGATTACGGGAGACACAGATACGCAGTATTTT
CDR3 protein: CASSITGDTDTQYF

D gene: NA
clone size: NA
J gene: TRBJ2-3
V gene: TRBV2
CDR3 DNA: TGTGCCAGCAGGGAACTCACAGATACGCAGTATTTT
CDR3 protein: CASRELTDTQYF

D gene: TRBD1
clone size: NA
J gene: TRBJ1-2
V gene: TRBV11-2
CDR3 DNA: TGTGCCAGCAGCTCAGACAGGGGTACCTTCTATGGCTACACCTTC
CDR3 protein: CASSSDRGTFYGYTF

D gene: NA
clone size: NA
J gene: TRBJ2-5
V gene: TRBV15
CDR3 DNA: TGTGCCACCAGCAGAAGGACTTCCCCGGGCCAAGAGACCCAGTACTTC
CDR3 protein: CATSRRTSPGQETQYF

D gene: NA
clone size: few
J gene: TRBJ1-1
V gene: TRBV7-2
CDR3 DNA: TGTGCCAGCAGCTTAGTTGGGGTACCGGGACAAGGGAAAGCTTTCTTT
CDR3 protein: CASSLVGVPGQGKAFF

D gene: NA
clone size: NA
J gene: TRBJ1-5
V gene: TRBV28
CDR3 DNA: TGTGCCAGCAGTTTTGGGCCGGGGACCCAGCATTTT
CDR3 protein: CASSFGPGTQHF

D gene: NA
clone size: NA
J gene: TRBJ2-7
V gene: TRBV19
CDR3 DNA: TGTGCCAGTAGTATACGGGGAGAGGTTTCCTACGAGCAGTACTTC
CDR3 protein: CASSIRGEVSYEQYF

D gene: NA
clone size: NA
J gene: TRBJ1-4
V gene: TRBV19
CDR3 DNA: TGTGCCAGTAGTAACCCCGGGGGAGCAACTAATGAAAAACTGTTTTTT
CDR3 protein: CASSNPGGATNEKLFF

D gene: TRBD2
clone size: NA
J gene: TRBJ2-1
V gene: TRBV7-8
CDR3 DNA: TGTGCCAGCAGCTTAAGTGGGGGGGTCACCTACAATGAGCAGTTCTTC
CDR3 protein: CASSLSGGVTYNEQFF

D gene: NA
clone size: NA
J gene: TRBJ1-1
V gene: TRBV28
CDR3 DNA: TGTGCCAGCAGCCTCCGTCGGGGAGAGGCTGAAGCTTTCTTT
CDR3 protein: CASSLRRGEAEAFF

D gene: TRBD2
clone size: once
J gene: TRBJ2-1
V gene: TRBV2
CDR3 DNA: TGTGCCAGCAGGCTAAGGTGGCTAGCGGGAGTGGGATCCTACAATGAGCAGTTCTTC
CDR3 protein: CASRLRWLAGVGSYNEQFF

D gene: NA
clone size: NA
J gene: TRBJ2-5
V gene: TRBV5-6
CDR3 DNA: TGTGCCAGCAGCTTAGCGGATTTCCAAGAGACCCAGTACTTC
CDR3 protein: CASSLADFQETQYF

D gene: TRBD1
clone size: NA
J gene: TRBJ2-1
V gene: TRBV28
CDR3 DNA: TGTGCCAGCAGTTTATGGAGGACAGGGGGACTCACCCGAACCTTTAGCTCCTACAATGAGCAGTTCTTC
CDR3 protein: CASSLWRTGGLTRTFSSYNEQFF

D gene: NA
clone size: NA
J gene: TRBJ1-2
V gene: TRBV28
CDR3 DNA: TGTGCCAGCAGTCCTCCGGGACATGGAGAAGGCTACACCTTC
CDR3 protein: CASSPPGHGEGYTF

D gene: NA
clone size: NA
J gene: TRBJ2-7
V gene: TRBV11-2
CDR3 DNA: TGTGCCAGCAGCTTAGGACAGATCTACGAGCAGTACTTC
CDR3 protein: CASSLGQIYEQYF

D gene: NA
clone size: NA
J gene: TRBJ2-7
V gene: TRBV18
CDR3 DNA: TGTGCCAGCTCACCACGCACAGACGACGAGCAGTACTTC
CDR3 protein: CASSPRTDDEQYF

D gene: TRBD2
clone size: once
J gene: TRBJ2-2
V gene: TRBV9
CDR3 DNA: TGTGCCAGCACCCATCTAGCGGGGGCAAACACCGGGGAGCTGTTTTTT
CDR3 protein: CASTHLAGANTGELFF

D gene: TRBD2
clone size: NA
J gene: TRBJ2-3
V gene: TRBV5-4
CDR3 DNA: TGTGCCAGCAGCTTGGGACTAGCGGGAGCTTTAGATACGCAGTATTTT
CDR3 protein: CASSLGLAGALDTQYF

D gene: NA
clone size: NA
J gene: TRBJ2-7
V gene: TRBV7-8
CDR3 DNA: TGTGCCAGCAGCCCCTCCGCGGGCTCCTACGAGCAGTACTTC
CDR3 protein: CASSPSAGSYEQYF

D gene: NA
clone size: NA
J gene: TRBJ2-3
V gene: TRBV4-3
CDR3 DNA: TGCGCCAGCAGCCAGCAACTGACTAGCACAGATACGCAGTATTTT
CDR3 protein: CASSQQLTSTDTQYF

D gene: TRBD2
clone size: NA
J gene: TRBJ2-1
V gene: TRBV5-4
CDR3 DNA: TGTGCCAGCAGCTTGCCGGGACAACTAGCGGGAGGGCATGAGCAGTTCTTC
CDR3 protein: CASSLPGQLAGGHEQFF

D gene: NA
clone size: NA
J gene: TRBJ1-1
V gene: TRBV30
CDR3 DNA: TGTGCCGCGGGCAAAGGAAATATGAACACTGAAGCTTTCTTT
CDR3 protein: CAAGKGNMNTEAFF

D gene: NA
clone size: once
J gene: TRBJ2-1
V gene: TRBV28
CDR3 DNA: TGTGCCAGCAACGAAAGGAGCTCCTACAATGAGCAGTTCTTC
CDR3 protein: CASNERSSYNEQFF

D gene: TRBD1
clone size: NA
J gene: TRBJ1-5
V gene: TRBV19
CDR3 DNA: TGTGCCAGTAGTCCAAGGACAGGGTCACAGCCCCAGCATTTT
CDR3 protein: CASSPRTGSQPQHF

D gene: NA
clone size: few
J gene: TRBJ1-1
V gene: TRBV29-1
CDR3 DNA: TGCAGCGCAGGGACATGGGGGACTGAAGCTTTCTTT
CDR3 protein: CSAGTWGTEAFF

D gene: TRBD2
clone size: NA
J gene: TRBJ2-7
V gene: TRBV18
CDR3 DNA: TGTGCCAGCTCAGCTAGCGGGAGTCGATACGAGCAGTACTTC
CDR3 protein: CASSASGSRYEQYF

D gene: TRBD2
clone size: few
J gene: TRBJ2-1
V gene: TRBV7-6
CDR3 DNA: TGTGCCAGCAGCTTACGACTAGCGGGGGACAGCTCCTACAATGAGCAGTTCTTC
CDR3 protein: CASSLRLAGDSSYNEQFF

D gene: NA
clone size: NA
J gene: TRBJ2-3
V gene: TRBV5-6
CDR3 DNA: TGTGCCAGCAGCTGGGGTCGACTAGTAAGCGCAGATACGCAGTATTTT
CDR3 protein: CASSWGRLVSADTQYF

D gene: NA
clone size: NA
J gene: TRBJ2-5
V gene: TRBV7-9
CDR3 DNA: TGTGCCAGCAGCTTTGCCACGGAGAAAGAGACCCAGTACTTC
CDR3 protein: CASSFATEKETQYF

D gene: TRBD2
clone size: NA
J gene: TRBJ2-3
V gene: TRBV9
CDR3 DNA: TGTGCCAGCAGCGTGGTAGCGGGAGAGGGAGGAGATACGCAGTATTTT
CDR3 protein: CASSVVAGEGGDTQYF

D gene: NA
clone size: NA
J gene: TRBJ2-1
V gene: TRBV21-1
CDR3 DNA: TGTGCCAGCAGCAATAAGGACAGGGGATCCTACAATGAGCAGTTCTTC
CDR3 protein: CASSNKDRGSYNEQFF

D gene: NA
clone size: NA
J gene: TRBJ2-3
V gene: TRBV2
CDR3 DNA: TGTGCCAGCAGAAGTACGACCCATACGGGAACAGATACGCAGTATTTT
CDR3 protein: CASRSTTHTGTDTQYF

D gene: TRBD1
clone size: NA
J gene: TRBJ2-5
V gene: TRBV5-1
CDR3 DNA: TGCGCCAGCAGCAAAGGACAGGGCCCCCAAGAGACCCAGTACTTC
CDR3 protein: CASSKGQGPQETQYF

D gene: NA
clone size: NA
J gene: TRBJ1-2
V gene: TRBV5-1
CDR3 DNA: TGCGCCAGCAGGCCCGAGGGGGAGGGCTACACCTTC
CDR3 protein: CASRPEGEGYTF

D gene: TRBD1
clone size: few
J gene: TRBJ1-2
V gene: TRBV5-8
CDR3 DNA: TGTGCCAGCAGCTCTGGACAGGGGGCTTGGGGCTACACCTTC
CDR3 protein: CASSSGQGAWGYTF

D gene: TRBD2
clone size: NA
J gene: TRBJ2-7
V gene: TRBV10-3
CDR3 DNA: TGTGCCATCAGCACTAGCGGGAACCTCTCCTACGAGCAGTACTTC
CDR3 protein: CAISTSGNLSYEQYF

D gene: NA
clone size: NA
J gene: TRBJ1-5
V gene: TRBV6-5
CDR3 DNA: TGTGCCAGCAGTTACAGTCGGGATCAGCCCCAGCATTTT
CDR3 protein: CASSYSRDQPQHF

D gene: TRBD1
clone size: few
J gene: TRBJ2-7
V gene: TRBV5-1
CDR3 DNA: TGCGCCAGCAGCTACACCGGGACAGGGAACTCCTACGAGCAGTACTTC
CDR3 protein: CASSYTGTGNSYEQYF